This T cell receptor (beta chain) was recorded in a study of control samples from healthy donors and cancer patients. Method: immunoSEQ multiplex PCR; TCRdb's copy keeps in-frame clones and lacks some. The table lists roughly 130,000 clones, about 88% of them singletons. Germline CDR1 reads SGHNT; CDR2 reads YYREEE (reference sequence). This CDR3 has 14 amino acids. Trimming removed 0 bases from V and 8 bases from J, with 14 bases in between. This clonotype was sampled from a woman in her twenties or thirties in good health. The chain couples TRBV5-4 to TRBJ2-5; D may match TRBD1 or TRBD2 (5 bases each). Input material: blood. Written as DNA, the CDR3 is TGTGCCAGCAGCTTGGATGGGGACGGGCGTACCCAGTACTTC. It yields the protein CASSLDGDGRTQYF.